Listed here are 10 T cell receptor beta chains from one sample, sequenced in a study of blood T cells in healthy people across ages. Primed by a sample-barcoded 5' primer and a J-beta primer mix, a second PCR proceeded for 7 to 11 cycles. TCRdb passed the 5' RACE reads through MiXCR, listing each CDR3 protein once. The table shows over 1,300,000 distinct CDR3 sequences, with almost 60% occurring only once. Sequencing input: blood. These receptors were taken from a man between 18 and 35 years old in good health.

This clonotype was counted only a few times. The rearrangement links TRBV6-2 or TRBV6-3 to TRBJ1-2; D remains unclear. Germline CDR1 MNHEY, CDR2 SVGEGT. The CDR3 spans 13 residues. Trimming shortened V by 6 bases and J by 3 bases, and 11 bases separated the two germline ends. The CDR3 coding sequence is TGTGCCAGCAGCCGTGAGGAGGACTATGGCTACACCTTC. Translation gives CASSREEDYGYTF.

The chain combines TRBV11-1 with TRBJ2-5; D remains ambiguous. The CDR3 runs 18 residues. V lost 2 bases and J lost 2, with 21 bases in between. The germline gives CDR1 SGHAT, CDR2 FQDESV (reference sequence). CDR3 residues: CASSLSAGPSRKQETQYF. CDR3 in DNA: TGTGCCAGCAGCTTATCGGCCGGGCCCAGCCGCAAGCAAGAGACCCAGTACTTC.

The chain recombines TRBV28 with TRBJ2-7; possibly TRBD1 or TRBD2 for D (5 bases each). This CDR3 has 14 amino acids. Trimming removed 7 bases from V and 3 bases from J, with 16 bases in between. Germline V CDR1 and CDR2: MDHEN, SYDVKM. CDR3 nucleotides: TGTGCCAGCATCAGCCTGGGACCGAACTACGAGCAGTACTTC. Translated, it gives CASISLGPNYEQYF.

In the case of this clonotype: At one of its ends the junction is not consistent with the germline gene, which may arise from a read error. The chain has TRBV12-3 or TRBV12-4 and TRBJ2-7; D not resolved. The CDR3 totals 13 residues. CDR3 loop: CARSSTSSYEQYF. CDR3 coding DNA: TGTGCCCGCAGTTCCACAAGCTCCTACGAGCAGTACTTC.

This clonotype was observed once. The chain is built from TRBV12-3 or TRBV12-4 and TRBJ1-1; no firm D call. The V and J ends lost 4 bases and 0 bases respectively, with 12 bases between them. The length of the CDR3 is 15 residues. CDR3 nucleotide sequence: TGTGCCAGCAGTTCGGGTCCTCATATGAACACTGAAGCTTTCTTT. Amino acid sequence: CASSSGPHMNTEAFF.

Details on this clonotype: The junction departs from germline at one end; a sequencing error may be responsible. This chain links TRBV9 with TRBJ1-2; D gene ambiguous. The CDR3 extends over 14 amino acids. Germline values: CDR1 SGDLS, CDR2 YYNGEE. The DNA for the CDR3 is TGTGCCAGCAGCGTAGTACATGGGAACTATGGCTGCACCTTC. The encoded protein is CASSVVHGNYGCTF.

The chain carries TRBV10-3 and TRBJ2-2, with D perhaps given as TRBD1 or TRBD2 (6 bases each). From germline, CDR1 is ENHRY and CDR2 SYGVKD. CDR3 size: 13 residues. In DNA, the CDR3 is TGTGTTTCGGGGGCCCCGAACACCGGGGAGCTGTTTTTT. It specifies CVSGAPNTGELFF.

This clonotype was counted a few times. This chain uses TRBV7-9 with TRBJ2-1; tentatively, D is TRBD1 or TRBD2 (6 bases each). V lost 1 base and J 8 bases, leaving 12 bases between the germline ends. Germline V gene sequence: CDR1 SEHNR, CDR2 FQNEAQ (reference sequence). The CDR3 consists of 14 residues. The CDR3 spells CASSLDGGLHEQFF. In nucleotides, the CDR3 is TGTGCCAGCAGCTTAGACGGGGGCCTCCATGAGCAGTTCTTC.

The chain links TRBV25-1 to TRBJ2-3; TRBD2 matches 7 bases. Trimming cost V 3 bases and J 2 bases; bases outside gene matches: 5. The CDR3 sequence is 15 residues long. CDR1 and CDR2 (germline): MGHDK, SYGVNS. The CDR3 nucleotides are TGTGCCAGCAGTGAGGCTAGCGGATACACAGATACGCAGTATTTT. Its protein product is CASSEASGYTDTQYF.

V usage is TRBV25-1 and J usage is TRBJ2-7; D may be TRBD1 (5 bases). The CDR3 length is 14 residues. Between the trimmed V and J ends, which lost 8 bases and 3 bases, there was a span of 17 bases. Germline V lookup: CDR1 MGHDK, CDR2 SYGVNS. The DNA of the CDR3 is TGTGCCAGCCGCGTTTCAGGGAAGAACTACGAGCAGTACTTC. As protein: CASRVSGKNYEQYF.